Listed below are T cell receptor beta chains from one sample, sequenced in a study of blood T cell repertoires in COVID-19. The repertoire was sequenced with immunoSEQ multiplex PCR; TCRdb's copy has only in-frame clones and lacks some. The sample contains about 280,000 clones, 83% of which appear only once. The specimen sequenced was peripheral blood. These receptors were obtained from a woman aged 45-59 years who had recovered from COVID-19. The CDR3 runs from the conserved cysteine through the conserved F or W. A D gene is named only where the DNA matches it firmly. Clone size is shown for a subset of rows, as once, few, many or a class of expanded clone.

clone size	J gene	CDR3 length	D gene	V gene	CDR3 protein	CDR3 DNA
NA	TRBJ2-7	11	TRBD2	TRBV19	CASSSGTRQYF	TGTGCCAGTAGTTCTGGGACTAGGCAGTACTTC
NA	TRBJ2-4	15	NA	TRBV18	CASSPGSGSKNIQYF	TGTGCCAGCTCACCAGGGTCGGGGTCCAAAAACATTCAGTACTTC
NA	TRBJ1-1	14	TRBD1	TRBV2	CASSWDSVNTEAFF	TGTGCCAGCAGCTGGGACAGTGTGAACACTGAAGCTTTCTTT
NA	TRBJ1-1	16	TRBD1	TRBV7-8	CASSRGGGTGSTEAFF	TGTGCCAGCAGCCGAGGAGGGGGGACAGGGTCGACTGAAGCTTTCTTT
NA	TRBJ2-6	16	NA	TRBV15	CATSQVGHPGANVLTF	TGTGCCACCAGCCAAGTGGGCCACCCTGGGGCCAACGTCCTGACTTTC
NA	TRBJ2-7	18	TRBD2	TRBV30	CAWRVPGLAGGLFGEQYF	TGTGCCTGGAGGGTGCCGGGACTAGCGGGGGGACTCTTCGGGGAGCAGTACTTC
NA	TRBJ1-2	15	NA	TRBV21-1	CASSKVGAWHYGYTF	TGTGCCAGCAGCAAAGTAGGAGCATGGCATTATGGCTACACCTTC
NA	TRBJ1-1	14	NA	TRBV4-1	CASSHPTVNTEAFF	TGCGCCAGCAGCCACCCTACCGTGAACACTGAAGCTTTCTTT
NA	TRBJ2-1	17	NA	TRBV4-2	CASSQDWSQGTYNEQFF	TGTGCCAGCAGCCAAGATTGGAGCCAGGGAACCTACAATGAGCAGTTCTTC
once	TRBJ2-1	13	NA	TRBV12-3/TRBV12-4	CASSSSGHNEQFF	TGTGCCAGCAGTTCATCAGGGCACAATGAGCAGTTCTTC
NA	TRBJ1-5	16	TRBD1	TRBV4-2	CASSQATGLWGQPQHF	TGTGCCAGCAGCCAGGCGACAGGGTTGTGGGGTCAGCCCCAGCATTTT
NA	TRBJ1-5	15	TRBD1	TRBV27	CASSLGQGSNQPQHF	TGTGCCAGCAGTTTGGGACAGGGTAGCAATCAGCCCCAGCATTTT
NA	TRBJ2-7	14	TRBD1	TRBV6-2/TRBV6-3	CASSPTGEVYEQYF	TGTGCCAGCAGCCCGACAGGGGAGGTCTACGAGCAGTACTTC
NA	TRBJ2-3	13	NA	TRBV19	CASSIIHGDAQYF	TGTGCCAGTAGTATAATTCACGGGGATGCGCAGTATTTT
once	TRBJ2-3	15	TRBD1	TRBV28	CASSPIGQGADTQYF	TGTGCCAGCAGTCCCATTGGACAGGGAGCAGATACGCAGTATTTT
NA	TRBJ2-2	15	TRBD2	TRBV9	CASSVVGGLTGELFF	TGTGCCAGCAGCGTAGTGGGAGGGTTGACCGGGGAGCTGTTTTTT
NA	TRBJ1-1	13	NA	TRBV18	CASSPGQNTEAFF	TGTGCCAGCTCACCCGGACAGAACACTGAAGCTTTCTTT
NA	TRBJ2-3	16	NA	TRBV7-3	CASSLVLGAAADTQYF	TGTGCCAGCAGCTTAGTTCTGGGAGCCGCGGCAGATACGCAGTATTTT
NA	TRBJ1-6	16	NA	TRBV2	CASSGRAGNGNSPLHF	TGTGCCAGCAGTGGCCGGGCAGGGAACGGGAATTCACCCCTCCACTTT
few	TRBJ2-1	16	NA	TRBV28	CASVGAEASSYNEQFF	TGTGCCAGCGTAGGAGCGGAAGCCAGCTCCTACAATGAGCAGTTCTTC
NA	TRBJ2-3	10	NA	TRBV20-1	CSGQGYTQYF	TGCAGTGGGCAGGGATATACGCAGTATTTT
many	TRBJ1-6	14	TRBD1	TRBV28	CASSSGQGDSPLHF	TGTGCCAGCAGTTCGGGACAGGGTGATTCACCCCTCCACTTT
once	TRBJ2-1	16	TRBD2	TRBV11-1	CASSLEGGRAYNEQFF	TGTGCCAGCAGCTTAGAGGGCGGGAGGGCCTACAATGAGCAGTTCTTC
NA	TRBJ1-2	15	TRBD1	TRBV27	CASSLSIGGDYGYTF	TGTGCCAGCAGTTTATCGATAGGGGGCGACTATGGCTACACCTTC
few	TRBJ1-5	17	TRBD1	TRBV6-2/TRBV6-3	CASSELSTGHGNQPQHF	TGTGCCAGCAGCGAACTCTCGACAGGGCATGGGAATCAGCCCCAGCATTTT
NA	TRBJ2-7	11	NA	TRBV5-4	CASSYSGEQYF	TGTGCCAGCAGCTACTCGGGGGAGCAGTACTTC
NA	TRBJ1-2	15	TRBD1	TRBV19	CATRKQIDRASGYTF	TGTGCCACCCGTAAACAAATAGACAGGGCGAGTGGCTACACCTTC
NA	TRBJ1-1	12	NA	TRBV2	CASSVAGTEAFF	TGTGCCAGCAGTGTGGCGGGAACTGAAGCTTTCTTT
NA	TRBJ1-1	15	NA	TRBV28	CASTSPGGFRTEAFF	TGTGCCAGCACCTCCCCCGGCGGTTTTAGGACTGAAGCTTTCTTT
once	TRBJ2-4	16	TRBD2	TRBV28	CASSLGSSGGAYIQYF	TGTGCCAGCAGTTTAGGCTCTAGCGGGGGGGCGTACATTCAGTACTTC
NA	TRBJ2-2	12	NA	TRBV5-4	CASSSKPGELFF	TGTGCCAGCAGTTCTAAACCCGGGGAGCTGTTTTTT
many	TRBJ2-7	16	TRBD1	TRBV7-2	CASSLGARGRSHGQYF	TGTGCCAGCAGCTTAGGAGCCAGGGGGCGCTCCCACGGGCAGTACTTC